One and the same sample provided the 14 T cell receptor beta chains below, sequenced in a study of cytomegalovirus exposure and HLA in healthy donors. It was with 60 Vbeta and 13 Jbeta primers that the PCR ran. Data came from immunoSEQ multiplex PCR; TCRdb stores just in-frame clones and leaves some out. The sample holds fewer than 350,000 clones, roughly 90% seen once. Material for sequencing was PBMCs. These receptors all come from a woman aged 18-35 years in good health and CMV-seronegative.

The rearrangement joins TRBV27 to TRBJ1-5; 8 nucleotides agree with TRBD1. J lost 1 base, V lost 5 bases, and 7 bases had no gene match. Germline V gene data show CDR1 as MNHEY and CDR2 as SMNVEV (reference sequence). This CDR3 is 16 amino acids long. The CDR3 DNA reads TGTGCCAGCAGTCCCTTGACAGGGGCAAGCAATCAGCCCCAGCATTTT. As protein: CASSPLTGASNQPQHF.

The CDR3 coding sequence is TGTGCCAGCAGCTTGGACGAGGGGGTTGGATCTCTTGGTGAGCAGTTCTTC. Translated: CASSLDEGVGSLGEQFF. The V call is TRBV5-6, the J call TRBJ2-1, with D possibly matching TRBD1 (6 bases). The CDR3 totals 17 residues. The V end lost 0 bases, the J end lost 9 bases, and 22 bases lay between the germline ends. Germline lookup yields CDR1 SGHDT and CDR2 YYEEEE.

The chain carries TRBV6-1 and TRBJ2-1; 11 bases map to TRBD2. With 8 bases clipped from V and 7 bases from J, the junction kept 7 bases outside the gene matches. In germline, CDR1 is MNHNS, CDR2 SASEGT. The CDR3 is 14 amino acids. Written as DNA, the CDR3 is TGTGCCAGCGGGGTAGCGGGGGGGCGTAATGAGCAGTTCTTC. It codes for CASGVAGGRNEQFF.

The chain carries TRBV4-1 and TRBJ2-1; 8 nucleotides agree with TRBD1. Losses at the gene ends were 3 bases for V and 12 bases for J; bases not matched to a gene: 7. CDR3 length equals 13 residues. CDR1 is MGHRA and CDR2 is YSYEKL in the germline V gene. As DNA, the CDR3 is TGCGCCAGCAGCCAGGTTGCCGGGACAGGGCAGTTCTTC. Its translation: CASSQVAGTGQFF.

The V gene is TRBV18, the J gene TRBJ2-1; TRBD1 matches at 7 bases. Germline loops: CDR1 KGHSH, CDR2 LQKENI. J was trimmed by 0 bases and V by 3 bases; bases with no gene match: 8. The CDR3 has 17 residues. This CDR3 reads CASSPPGQPSSYNEQFF. The DNA of the CDR3 is TGTGCCAGCTCACCGCCGGGACAGCCCAGCTCCTACAATGAGCAGTTCTTC.

This chain's CDR3 is CASTKDLHSYNEQFF. CDR3 DNA sequence: TGTGCCAGCACCAAGGACTTGCATTCCTACAATGAGCAGTTCTTC. This chain joins TRBV2 and TRBJ2-1, with a possible D match to TRBD2 (5 bases). The CDR3 totals 15 residues. Trimming stripped 7 bases from V and 1 base from J, with 14 bases between. Germline-derived CDR1 and CDR2 are SNHLY and FYNNEI.

The genes are TRBV6-5 and TRBJ2-6; 7 bases are shared with TRBD2. This CDR3 is 15 amino acids long. V lost 2 bases and J lost 2; bases outside the gene matches: 0. The germline V gene encodes CDR1 MNHEY and CDR2 SVGAGI. The CDR3 loop reads CASSYGGAGANVLTF. CDR3 sequence (DNA): TGTGCCAGCAGTTACGGGGGGGCTGGGGCCAACGTCCTGACTTTC.

V usage is TRBV7-9 and J usage is TRBJ2-5; D gene uncertain. With 6 bases removed from V and 2 bases from J, the gap between germline ends came to 13 bases. This CDR3 is 14 amino acids long. Germline values: CDR1 SEHNR, CDR2 FQNEAQ (reference sequence). The CDR3 loop reads CASSREAWQETQYF. CDR3 nucleotides: TGTGCCAGCAGTCGAGAAGCGTGGCAAGAGACCCAGTACTTC.

This clone showed up just a few times. The chain joins TRBV5-6 to TRBJ2-2, with 10 bases aligning to TRBD2. Germline V gives CDR1 SGHDT, CDR2 YYEEEE. V was clipped by 4 bases and J by 5 bases; unmatched bases: 5. This CDR3 region has 15 residues. This CDR3 reads CASSPRLAGTGELFF. CDR3 sequence (DNA): TGTGCCAGCAGCCCCAGACTAGCGGGTACCGGGGAGCTGTTTTTT.

The genes are TRBV6-1 and TRBJ2-2; the D gene is possibly TRBD2 (5 bases). Trimming took 6 bases from V and 2 from J, leaving 13 bases between them. Looked up from germline, CDR1 is MNHNS and CDR2 is SASEGT. The CDR3 has 15 residues. The CDR3 here is CASRDREANTGELFF. The CDR3 DNA follows: TGTGCCAGCAGGGACCGGGAAGCCAACACCGGGGAGCTGTTTTTT.

The chain has TRBV29-1 and TRBJ1-3; D gene ambiguous. Germline V CDR1 and CDR2: SQVTM, ANQGSEA. The CDR3 totals 12 residues. With 2 bases removed from V and 1 base from J, the gap between germline ends came to 3 bases. As DNA, the CDR3 is TGCAGCGTTGAAACATCTGGAAACACCATATATTTT. Protein sequence: CSVETSGNTIYF.

CDR3 DNA sequence: TGTGCCAGCAGCTTCGGGACTATGGGTGAGCAGTACTTC. This encodes CASSFGTMGEQYF. This sequence joins TRBV5-6 and TRBJ2-7; 7 positions match TRBD2. The CDR3 sequence is 13 residues long. V lost 2 bases and J lost 7; bases outside the gene matches: 6. Germline V gene lookup returns CDR1 SGHDT and CDR2 YYEEEE.

The chain is built from TRBV9 and TRBJ2-2, with 10 bases that match TRBD1. V dropped 0 bases and J dropped 3; count of bases not matched to a gene: 11. This CDR3 has 19 amino acids. Germline V gives CDR1 SGDLS, CDR2 YYNGEE. The CDR3 is CASSVVPSGQGWDTGELFF. The CDR3, as DNA: TGTGCCAGCAGCGTAGTCCCTTCGGGACAGGGGTGGGACACCGGGGAGCTGTTTTTT. The whole variable domain, remainder taken from reference TRBV9 and TRBJ2-2, is DSGVTQTPKHLITATGQRVTLRCSPRSGDLSVYWYQQSLDQGLQFLIQYYNGEERAKGNILERFSAQQFPDLHSELNLSSLELGDSALYFCASSVVPSGQGWDTGELFFGEGSRLTVL.

The chain uses TRBV10-3 and TRBJ2-7; TRBD1 is a possible D gene (9 bases). Germline V lookup: CDR1 ENHRY, CDR2 SYGVKD. Trimming took off 5 bases at V and 3 bases at J, with 23 bases between the two ends. The CDR3 is made up of 17 amino acids. CDR3 sequence: CAISPGGGTGRVYEQYF. The CDR3 region has the DNA TGTGCCATCAGTCCCGGGGGGGGGACAGGGAGGGTCTACGAGCAGTACTTC.